This section outlines one T cell receptor beta chain sequence together with its context. Only in-frame clones appear in the TCRdb table, and some are missing; sequencing was by immunoSEQ multiplex PCR. Seen here are approximately 360,000 clones, approximately 89% observed once, and the top ten hold approximately 1.8%. This specimen comes from a study of blood T cell repertoires in COVID-19. This CDR3 is 19 amino acids long. Germline CDR1 is SGHTA and CDR2 is FQGTGA. Deletions cut 2 bases from V and 7 bases from J, with 24 bases between. The genes are TRBV7-3 and TRBJ1-6; weak D call: TRBD1 (6 bases). The sequence was collected from a man between 40 and 49 years old in a cohort exposed to, infected with or recovered from COVID-19 (not recorded which). Material: PBMCs or T cells enriched from blood (not recorded which). CDR3 nucleotides: TGTGCCAGCAGCTTAGTGACGCCAATGCAACAGGGAATGAATTCACCCCTCCACTTT. This translates into CASSLVTPMQQGMNSPLHF. Variable domain in full (rest from reference TRBV7-3 and TRBJ1-6): GAGVSQTPSNKVTEKGKYVELRCDPISGHTALYWYRQSLGQGPEFLIYFQGTGAADDSGLPNDRFFAVRPEGSVSTLKIQRTERGDSAVYLCASSLVTPMQQGMNSPLHFGNGTRLTVT.